This entry describes one T cell receptor beta chain. This entry comes from a study of radiation and T cells in renal cell carcinoma. Time point defined: blood 4 weeks post-SBRT, at nephrectomy. The treatment is: 15 Gy SBRT to primary tumor, nephrectomy 4 weeks later. After SBRT, blood was collected at 2 and 4 weeks, plus baseline. CDR1 is MRHNA and CDR2 is SNTAGT in the germline V gene. V lost 6 bases, J lost 7 bases, and 7 bases stayed unmatched. CDR3 length: 16 amino acids. Produced via immunoSEQ multiplex PCR; TCRdb's table is partial and in-frame only. The repertoire has around 64,000 clones, about three quarters of them found once; the top ten carry approximately 6.6%.

The material sequenced was blood, taken from a patient whose treatment included radiotherapy and nephrectomy. The source is a man in his 60s with renal cell carcinoma. The chain is built from TRBV6-4 and TRBJ2-1; 15 nucleotides align to TRBD2. The CDR3: CASSAAGTSGRNEQFF. The CDR3 bases are TGTGCCAGCAGCGCCGCCGGGACTAGCGGGAGGAATGAGCAGTTCTTC.